A selection of T cell receptor beta chains follows, all from one sample in a study of cytomegalovirus exposure and HLA in healthy donors. The table came from immunoSEQ multiplex PCR; TCRdb's copy has only in-frame clones and leaves some out. The sample consists of roughly 100,000 clones, approximately 9% of them appearing once. The sequenced sample consisted of PBMCs. The receptors originated from a middle-aged man in good health and CMV-seropositive. CDR3s include the opening cysteine and the closing phenylalanine or tryptophan. D genes are given only for firm matches. Only part of the rows carry a size: once, few, many, or a class if the clone is expanded.

TRBD1 few TRBJ1-4 TRBV9 TGTGCCAGCAGCGTCACCCCGGGACAGCGTAATGAAAAACTGTTTTTT CASSVTPGQRNEKLFF
NA few TRBJ1-3 TRBV6-5 TGTGCCAGCAGTCCTGGACACTACTCTGGAAACACCATATATTTT CASSPGHYSGNTIYF
TRBD2 few TRBJ2-3 TRBV5-1 TGCGCCAGCAGCTTCTTAGCGGGTACGCAGTATTTT CASSFLAGTQYF
NA NA TRBJ1-6 TRBV27 TGTGCCAGCAGTTTGGAAGGAGGGCTGGGTAATTCACCCCTCCACTTT CASSLEGGLGNSPLHF
NA few TRBJ1-5 TRBV5-6 TGTGCCAGCAGCTTGGGACCAGGAGGGGATCAGCCCCAGCATTTT CASSLGPGGDQPQHF
NA NA TRBJ1-6 TRBV6-1 TGTGCCAGCAGTCTGACAGGAGATAATTCACCCCTCCACTTT CASSLTGDNSPLHF
TRBD1 NA TRBJ2-7 TRBV7-3 TGTGCCAGCAGCTTAATGGGGACAGGCAACTACGAGCAGTACTTC CASSLMGTGNYEQYF
TRBD2 few TRBJ2-3 TRBV6-4 TGTGCCAGCAGCCTGACTAGCGGGAAAGCAGATACGCAGTATTTT CASSLTSGKADTQYF
NA few TRBJ2-7 TRBV5-4 TGTGCCAGCAGCTTGGGGGGTGGTCAGGGCGTCTACGAGCAGTACTTC CASSLGGGQGVYEQYF
TRBD1 NA TRBJ2-7 TRBV2 TGTGCCAGCAGTAGGACAGGGCCTTACGAGCAGTACTTC CASSRTGPYEQYF
TRBD2 many TRBJ2-1 TRBV25-1 TGTGCCAGCAGTATTAGCGGGATGCATGAGCAGTTCTTC CASSISGMHEQFF
TRBD1 few TRBJ1-6 TRBV6-6 TGTGCCAGCAGTACCTCGGGACAGGGCCGTAATTCACCCCTCCACTTT CASSTSGQGRNSPLHF
TRBD2 NA TRBJ2-3 TRBV7-8 TGTGCCAGCAGCAGCAGGACTAGCGGGAGCACAGATACGCAGTATTTT CASSSRTSGSTDTQYF
TRBD1 NA TRBJ1-6 TRBV5-6 TGTGCCACATCGGACAGGACCTATAATTCACCCCTCCACTTT CATSDRTYNSPLHF
NA few TRBJ2-2 TRBV5-1 TGCGCCAGCACCTATAACAGGGACACCGGGGAGCTGTTTTTT CASTYNRDTGELFF
TRBD2 NA TRBJ2-2 TRBV27 TGTGCCAGCAATTTACTAGCGGGAACTACCGGGGAGCTGTTTTTT CASNLLAGTTGELFF